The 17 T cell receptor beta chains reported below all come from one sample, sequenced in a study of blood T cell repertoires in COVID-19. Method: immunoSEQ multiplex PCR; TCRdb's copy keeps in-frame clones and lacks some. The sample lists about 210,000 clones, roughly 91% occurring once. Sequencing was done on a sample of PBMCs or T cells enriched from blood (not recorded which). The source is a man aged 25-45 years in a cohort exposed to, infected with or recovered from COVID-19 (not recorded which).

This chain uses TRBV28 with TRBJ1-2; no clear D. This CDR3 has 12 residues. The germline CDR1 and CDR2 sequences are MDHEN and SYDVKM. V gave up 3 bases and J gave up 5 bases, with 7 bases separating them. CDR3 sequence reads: CASSFFQYGYTF. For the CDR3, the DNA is TGTGCCAGCAGTTTTTTCCAGTATGGCTACACCTTC.

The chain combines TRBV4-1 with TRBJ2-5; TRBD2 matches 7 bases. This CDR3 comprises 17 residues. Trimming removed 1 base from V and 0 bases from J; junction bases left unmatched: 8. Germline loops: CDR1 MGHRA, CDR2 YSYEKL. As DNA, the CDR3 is TGCGCCAGCAGCCAAGGAGGGCCAGCGGGGAACCAAGAGACCCAGTACTTC. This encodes CASSQGGPAGNQETQYF.

The CDR3 protein is CASSQKVMTGVGTEAFF. The DNA of the CDR3 is TGCGCCAGCAGCCAAAAAGTTATGACAGGGGTCGGAACTGAAGCTTTCTTT. V and J are TRBV4-1 and TRBJ1-1; 8 bases match TRBD1. V was clipped by 2 bases and J by 5 bases; unmatched bases: 13. This CDR3 has 17 amino acids. Germline V gene sequence: CDR1 MGHRA, CDR2 YSYEKL.

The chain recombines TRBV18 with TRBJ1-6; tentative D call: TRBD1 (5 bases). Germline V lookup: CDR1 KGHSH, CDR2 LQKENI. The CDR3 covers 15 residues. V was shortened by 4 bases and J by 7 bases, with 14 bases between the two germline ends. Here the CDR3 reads CASSQGVTDNSPLHF. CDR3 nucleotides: TGTGCCAGCTCACAAGGGGTAACGGACAATTCACCCCTCCACTTT.

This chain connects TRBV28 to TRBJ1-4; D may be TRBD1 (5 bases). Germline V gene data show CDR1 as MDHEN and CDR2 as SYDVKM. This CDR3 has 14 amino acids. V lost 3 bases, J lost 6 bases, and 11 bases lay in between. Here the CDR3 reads CASSFDSRDEKLFF. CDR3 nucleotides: TGTGCCAGCAGTTTCGACAGCCGGGATGAAAAACTGTTTTTT.

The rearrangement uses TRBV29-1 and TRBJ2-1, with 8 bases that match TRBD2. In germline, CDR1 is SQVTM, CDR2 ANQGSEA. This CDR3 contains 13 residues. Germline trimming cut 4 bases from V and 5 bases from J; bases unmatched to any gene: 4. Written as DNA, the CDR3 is TGCAGCGTTGGCGGTAGCGGGAACAATGAGCAGTTCTTC. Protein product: CSVGGSGNNEQFF.

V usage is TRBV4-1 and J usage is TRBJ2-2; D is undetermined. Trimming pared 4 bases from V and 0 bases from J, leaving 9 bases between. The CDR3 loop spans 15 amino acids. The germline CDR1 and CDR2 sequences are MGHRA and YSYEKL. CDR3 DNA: TGCGCCAGCAGCCTAAGAGAAGCGAACACCGGGGAGCTGTTTTTT. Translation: CASSLREANTGELFF.

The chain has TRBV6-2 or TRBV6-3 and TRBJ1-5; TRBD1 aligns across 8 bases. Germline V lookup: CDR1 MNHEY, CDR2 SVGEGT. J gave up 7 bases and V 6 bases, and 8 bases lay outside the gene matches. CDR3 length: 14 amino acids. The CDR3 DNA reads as TGTGCCAGCAGCCGGGACAGGACAATCCAGCCCCAGCATTTT. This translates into CASSRDRTIQPQHF.

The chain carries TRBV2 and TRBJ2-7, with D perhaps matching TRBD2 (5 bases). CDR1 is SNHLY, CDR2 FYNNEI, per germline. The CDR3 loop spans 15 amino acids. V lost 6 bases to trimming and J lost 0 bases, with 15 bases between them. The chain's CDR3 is CASRETAASSYEQYF. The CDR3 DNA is TGTGCCAGCAGGGAAACAGCGGCGAGCTCCTACGAGCAGTACTTC.

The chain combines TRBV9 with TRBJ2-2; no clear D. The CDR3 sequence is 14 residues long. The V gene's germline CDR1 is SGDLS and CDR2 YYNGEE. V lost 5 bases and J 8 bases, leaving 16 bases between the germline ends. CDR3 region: CASSTDGQRGELFF. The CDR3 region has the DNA TGTGCCAGCAGTACCGACGGCCAGCGTGGGGAGCTGTTTTTT.

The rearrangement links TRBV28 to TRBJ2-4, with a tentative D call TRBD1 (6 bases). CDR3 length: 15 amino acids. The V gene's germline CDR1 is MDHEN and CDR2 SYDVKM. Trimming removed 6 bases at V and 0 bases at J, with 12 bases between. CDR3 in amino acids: CASSGTILAKNIQYF. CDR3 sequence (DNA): TGTGCCAGCAGCGGGACAATACTAGCCAAAAACATTCAGTACTTC.

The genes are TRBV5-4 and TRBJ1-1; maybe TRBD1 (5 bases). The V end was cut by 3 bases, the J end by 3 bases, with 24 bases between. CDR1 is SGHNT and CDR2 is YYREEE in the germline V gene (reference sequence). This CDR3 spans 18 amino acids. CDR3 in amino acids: CASSSISSFGEGDTEAFF. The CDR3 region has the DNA TGTGCCAGCAGCTCTATTAGTTCTTTCGGAGAAGGGGACACTGAAGCTTTCTTT.

The chain's CDR3 is CASSQDRGLLGETQYF. The DNA of the CDR3 is TGCGCCAGCAGCCAAGATCGGGGACTCCTAGGAGAGACCCAGTACTTC. V and J are TRBV4-3 and TRBJ2-5, with a weak D call TRBD2 (6 bases). Germline CDR1 is LGHNA and CDR2 is YSLEER. V dropped 0 bases and J dropped 4 bases, with 15 bases sitting between them. The CDR3 has 16 amino acids.

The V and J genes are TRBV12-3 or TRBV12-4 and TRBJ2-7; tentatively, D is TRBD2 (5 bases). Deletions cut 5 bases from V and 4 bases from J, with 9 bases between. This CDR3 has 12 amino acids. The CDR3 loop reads CASSHGVYEQYF. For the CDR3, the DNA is TGTGCCAGCAGTCACGGGGTTTACGAGCAGTACTTC.

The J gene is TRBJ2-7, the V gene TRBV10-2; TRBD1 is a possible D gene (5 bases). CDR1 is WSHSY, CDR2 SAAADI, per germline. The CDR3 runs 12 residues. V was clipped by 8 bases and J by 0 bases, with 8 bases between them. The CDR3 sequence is CASGALSYEQYF. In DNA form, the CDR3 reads TGCGCCAGCGGGGCCCTCTCCTACGAGCAGTACTTC.

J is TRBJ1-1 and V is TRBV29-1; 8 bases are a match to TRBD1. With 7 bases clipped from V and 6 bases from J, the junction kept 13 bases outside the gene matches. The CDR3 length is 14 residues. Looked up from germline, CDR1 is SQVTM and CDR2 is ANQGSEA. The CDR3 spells CSARVAGGIAEAFF. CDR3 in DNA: TGCAGCGCACGGGTCGCAGGGGGCATCGCTGAAGCTTTCTTT.

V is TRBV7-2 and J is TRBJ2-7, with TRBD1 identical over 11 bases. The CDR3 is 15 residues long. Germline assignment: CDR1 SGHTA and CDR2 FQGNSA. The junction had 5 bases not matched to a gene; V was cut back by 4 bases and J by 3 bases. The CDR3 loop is CASSSRTGGNYEQYF. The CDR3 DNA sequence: TGTGCCAGCAGCTCCCGGACAGGGGGCAACTACGAGCAGTACTTC.